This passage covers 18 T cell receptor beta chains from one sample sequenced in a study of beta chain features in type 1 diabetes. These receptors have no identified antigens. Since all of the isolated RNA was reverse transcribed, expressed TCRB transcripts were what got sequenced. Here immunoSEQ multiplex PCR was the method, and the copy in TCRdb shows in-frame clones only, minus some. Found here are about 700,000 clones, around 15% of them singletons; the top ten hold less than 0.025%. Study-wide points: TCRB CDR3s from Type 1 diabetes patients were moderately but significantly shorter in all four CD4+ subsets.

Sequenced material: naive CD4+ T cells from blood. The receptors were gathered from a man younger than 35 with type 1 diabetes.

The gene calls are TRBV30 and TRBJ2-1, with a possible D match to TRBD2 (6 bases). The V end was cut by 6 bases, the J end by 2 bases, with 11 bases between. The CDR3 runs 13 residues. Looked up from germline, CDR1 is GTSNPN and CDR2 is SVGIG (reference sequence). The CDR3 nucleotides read TGTGCCTGTGGGCGGGGACCCTACAATGAGCAGTTCTTC. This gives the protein CACGRGPYNEQFF.

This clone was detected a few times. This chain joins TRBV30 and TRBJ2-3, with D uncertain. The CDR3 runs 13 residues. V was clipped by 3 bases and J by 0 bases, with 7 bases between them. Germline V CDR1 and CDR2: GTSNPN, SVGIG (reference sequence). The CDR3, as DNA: TGTGCCTGGAGGACGGCTAGCACAGATACGCAGTATTTT. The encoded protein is CAWRTASTDTQYF.

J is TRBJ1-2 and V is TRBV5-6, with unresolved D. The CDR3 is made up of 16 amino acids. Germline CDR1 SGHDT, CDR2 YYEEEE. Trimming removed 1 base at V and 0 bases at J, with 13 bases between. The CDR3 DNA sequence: TGTGCCAGCAGCTTGTTCTCTTCCAGGACTAACTATGGCTACACCTTC. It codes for CASSLFSSRTNYGYTF.

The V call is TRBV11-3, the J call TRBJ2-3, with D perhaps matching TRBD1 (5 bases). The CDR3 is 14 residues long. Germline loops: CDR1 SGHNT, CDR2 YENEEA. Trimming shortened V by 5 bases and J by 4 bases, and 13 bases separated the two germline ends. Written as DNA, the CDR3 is TGTGCCAGCAGCCCGACAAGGGGCGCAGATACGCAGTATTTT. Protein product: CASSPTRGADTQYF.

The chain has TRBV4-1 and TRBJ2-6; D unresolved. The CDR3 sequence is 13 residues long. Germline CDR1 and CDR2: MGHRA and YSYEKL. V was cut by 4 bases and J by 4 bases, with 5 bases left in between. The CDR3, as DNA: TGCGCCAGCAGCCCTGCCGGGGCCAACGTCCTGACTTTC. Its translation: CASSPAGANVLTF.

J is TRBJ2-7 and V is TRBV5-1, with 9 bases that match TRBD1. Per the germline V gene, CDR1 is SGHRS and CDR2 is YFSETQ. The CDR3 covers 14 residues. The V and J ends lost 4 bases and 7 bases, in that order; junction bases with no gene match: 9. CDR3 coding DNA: TGCGCCAGCAGCCCGGGACAGGGATCGAGGGAGCAGTACTTC. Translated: CASSPGQGSREQYF.

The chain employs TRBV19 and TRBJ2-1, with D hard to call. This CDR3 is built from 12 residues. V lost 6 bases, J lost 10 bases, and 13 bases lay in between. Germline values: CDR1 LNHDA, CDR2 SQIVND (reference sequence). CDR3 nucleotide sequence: TGTGCCAGTAGCCCCGAGGTAGGGGAGCAGTTCTTC. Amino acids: CASSPEVGEQFF.

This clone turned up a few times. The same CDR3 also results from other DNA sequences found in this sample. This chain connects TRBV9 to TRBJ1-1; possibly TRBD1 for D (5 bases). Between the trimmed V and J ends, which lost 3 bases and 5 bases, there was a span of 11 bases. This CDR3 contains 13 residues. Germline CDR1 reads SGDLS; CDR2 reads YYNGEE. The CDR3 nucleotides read TGTGCCAGCAGCGCCCAGGGAGGTACTGAAGCTTTCTTT. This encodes CASSAQGGTEAFF.

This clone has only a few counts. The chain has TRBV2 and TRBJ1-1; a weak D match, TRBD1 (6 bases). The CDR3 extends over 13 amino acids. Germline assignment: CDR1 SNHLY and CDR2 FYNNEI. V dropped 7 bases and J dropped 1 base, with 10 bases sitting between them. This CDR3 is CASNPTGNTEAFF. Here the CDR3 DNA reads TGTGCCAGCAATCCGACAGGGAACACTGAAGCTTTCTTT.

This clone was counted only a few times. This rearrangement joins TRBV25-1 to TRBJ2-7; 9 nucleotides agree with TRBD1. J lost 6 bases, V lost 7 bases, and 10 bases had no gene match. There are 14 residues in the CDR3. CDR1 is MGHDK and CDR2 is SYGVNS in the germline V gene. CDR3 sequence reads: CASNAGTGIPEQYF. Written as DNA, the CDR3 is TGTGCCAGCAACGCCGGGACAGGGATTCCCGAGCAGTACTTC.

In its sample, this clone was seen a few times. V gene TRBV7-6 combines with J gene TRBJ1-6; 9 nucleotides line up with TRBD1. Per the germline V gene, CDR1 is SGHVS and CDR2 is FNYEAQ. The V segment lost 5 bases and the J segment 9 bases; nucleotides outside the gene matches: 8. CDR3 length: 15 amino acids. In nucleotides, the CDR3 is TGTGCCAGCAGCCTGAGGGACAGGGCAGCTTCACCCCTCCACTTT. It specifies CASSLRDRAASPLHF.

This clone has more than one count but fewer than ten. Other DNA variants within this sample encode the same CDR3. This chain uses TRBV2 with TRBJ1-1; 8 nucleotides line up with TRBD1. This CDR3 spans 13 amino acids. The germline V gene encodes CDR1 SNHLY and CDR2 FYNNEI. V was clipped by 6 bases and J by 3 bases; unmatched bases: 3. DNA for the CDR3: TGTGCCAGCAGGGAGACAGGGGACACTGAAGCTTTCTTT. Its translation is CASRETGDTEAFF.

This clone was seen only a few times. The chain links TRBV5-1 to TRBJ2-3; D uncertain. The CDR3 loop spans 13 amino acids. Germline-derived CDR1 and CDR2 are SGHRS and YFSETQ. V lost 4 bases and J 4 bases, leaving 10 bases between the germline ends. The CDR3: CASSLLRADTQYF. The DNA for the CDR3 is TGCGCCAGCAGCCTTCTCCGAGCAGATACGCAGTATTTT.

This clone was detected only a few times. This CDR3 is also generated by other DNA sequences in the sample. The CDR3 loop is CASSPRGHSGANVLTF. Here the CDR3 DNA reads TGTGCCAGCTCACCAAGGGGGCACTCTGGGGCCAACGTCCTGACTTTC. The gene calls are TRBV18 and TRBJ2-6; 7 bases are shared with TRBD1. Germline V CDR1 and CDR2: KGHSH, LQKENI. Trimming cost V 2 bases and J 0 bases; bases outside gene matches: 1. The CDR3 sequence is 16 residues long.

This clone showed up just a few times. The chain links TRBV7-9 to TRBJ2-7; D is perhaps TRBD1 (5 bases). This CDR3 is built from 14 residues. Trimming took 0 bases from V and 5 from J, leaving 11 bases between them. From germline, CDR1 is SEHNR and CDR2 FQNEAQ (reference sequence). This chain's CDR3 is CASSLAEGVHEQYF. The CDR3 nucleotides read TGTGCCAGCAGCTTAGCCGAAGGGGTCCACGAGCAGTACTTC. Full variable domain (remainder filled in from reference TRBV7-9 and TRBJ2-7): DTGVSQNPRHKITKRGQNVTFRCDPISEHNRLYWYRQTLGQGPEFLTYFQNEAQLEKSRLLSDRFSAERPKGSFSTLEIQRTEQGDSAMYLCASSLAEGVHEQYFGPGTRLTVT.

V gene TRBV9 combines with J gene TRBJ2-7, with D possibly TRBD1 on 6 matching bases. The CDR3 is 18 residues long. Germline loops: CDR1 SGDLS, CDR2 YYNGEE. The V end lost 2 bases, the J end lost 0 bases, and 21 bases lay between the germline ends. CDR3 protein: CASSVAQETGMTSYEQYF. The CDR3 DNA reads TGTGCCAGCAGCGTCGCGCAAGAAACAGGGATGACCTCCTACGAGCAGTACTTC. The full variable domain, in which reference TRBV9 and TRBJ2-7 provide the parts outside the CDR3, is DSGVTQTPKHLITATGQRVTLRCSPRSGDLSVYWYQQSLDQGLQFLIQYYNGEERAKGNILERFSAQQFPDLHSELNLSSLELGDSALYFCASSVAQETGMTSYEQYFGPGTRLTVT.

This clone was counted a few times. This CDR3 is CASTGQGASGANVLTF. CDR3 sequence (DNA): TGTGCCAGTACGGGACAGGGGGCCTCTGGGGCCAACGTCCTGACTTTC. This sequence joins TRBV19 and TRBJ2-6; 12 bases agree with TRBD1. The germline gives CDR1 LNHDA, CDR2 SQIVND (reference sequence). V shed 7 bases and J 0 bases; nucleotides not matched to a gene: 1. This CDR3 spans 16 amino acids.

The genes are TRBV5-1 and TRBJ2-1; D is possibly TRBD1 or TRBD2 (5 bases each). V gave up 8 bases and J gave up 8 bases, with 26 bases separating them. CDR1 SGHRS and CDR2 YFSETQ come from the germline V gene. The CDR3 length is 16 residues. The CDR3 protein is CARPGPFKVCEDEQFF. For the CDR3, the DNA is TGCGCCAGGCCGGGACCCTTTAAAGTCTGTGAGGATGAGCAGTTCTTC.